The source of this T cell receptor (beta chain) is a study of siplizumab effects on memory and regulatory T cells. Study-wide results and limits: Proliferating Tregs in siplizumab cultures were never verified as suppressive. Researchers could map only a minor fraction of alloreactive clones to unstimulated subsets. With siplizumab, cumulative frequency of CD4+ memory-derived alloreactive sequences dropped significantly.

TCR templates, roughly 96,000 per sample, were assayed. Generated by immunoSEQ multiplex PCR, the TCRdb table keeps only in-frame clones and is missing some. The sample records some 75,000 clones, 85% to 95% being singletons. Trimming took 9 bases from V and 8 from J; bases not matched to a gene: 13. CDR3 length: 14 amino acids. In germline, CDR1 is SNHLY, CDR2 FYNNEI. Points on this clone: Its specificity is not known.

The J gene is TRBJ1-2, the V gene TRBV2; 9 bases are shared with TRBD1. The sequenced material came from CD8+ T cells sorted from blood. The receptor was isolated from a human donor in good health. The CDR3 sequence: CASGTGRTGEGYTF. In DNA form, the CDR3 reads TGTGCCAGTGGAACCGGTAGGACAGGGGAAGGCTACACCTTC.